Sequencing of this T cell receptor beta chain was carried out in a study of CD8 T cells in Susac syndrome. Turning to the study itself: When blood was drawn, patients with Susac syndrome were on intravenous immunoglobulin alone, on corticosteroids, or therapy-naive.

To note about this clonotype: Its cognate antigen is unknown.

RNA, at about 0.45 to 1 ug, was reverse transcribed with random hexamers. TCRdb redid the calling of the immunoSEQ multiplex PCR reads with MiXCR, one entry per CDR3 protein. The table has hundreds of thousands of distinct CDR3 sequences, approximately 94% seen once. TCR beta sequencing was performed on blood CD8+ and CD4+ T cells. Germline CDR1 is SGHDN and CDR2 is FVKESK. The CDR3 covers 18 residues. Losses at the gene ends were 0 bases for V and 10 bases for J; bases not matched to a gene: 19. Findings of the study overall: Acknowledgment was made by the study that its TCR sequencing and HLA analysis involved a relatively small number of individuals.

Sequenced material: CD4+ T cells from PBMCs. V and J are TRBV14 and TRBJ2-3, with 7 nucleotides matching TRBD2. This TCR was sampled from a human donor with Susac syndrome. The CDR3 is CASSQERGTTTGRWAQYF. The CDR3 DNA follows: TGTGCCAGCAGCCAAGAACGCGGGACTACCACCGGTAGGTGGGCGCAGTATTTT. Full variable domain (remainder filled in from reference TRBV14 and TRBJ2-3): EAGVTQFPSHSVIEKGQTVTLRCDPISGHDNLYWYRRVMGKEIKFLLHFVKESKQDESGMPNNRFLAERTGGTYSTLKVQPAELEDSGVYFCASSQERGTTTGRWAQYFGPGTRLTVL.